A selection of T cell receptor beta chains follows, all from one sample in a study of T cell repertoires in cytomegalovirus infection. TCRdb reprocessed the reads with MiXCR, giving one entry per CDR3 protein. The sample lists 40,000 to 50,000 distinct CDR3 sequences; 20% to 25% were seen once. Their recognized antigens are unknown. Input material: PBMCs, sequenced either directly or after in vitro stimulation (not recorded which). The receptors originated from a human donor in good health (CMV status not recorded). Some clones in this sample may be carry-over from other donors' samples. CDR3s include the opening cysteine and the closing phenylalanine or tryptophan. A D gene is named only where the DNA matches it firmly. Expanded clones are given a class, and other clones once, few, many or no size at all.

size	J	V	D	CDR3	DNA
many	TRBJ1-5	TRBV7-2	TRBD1	CASSFDRDQPQHF	TGTGCCAGCAGCTTCGACAGGGATCAGCCCCAGCATTTT
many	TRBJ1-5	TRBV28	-	CASRDVDRLNQPQHF	TGTGCCAGCAGGGACGTGGATCGACTTAATCAGCCCCAGCATTTT
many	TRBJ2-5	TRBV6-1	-	CASTDFGGQETQYF	TGTGCCAGCACGGACTTTGGCGGGCAAGAGACCCAGTACTTC
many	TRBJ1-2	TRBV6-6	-	CASSYSPGITRGYTF	TGTGCCAGCAGTTACAGTCCAGGGATAACGCGAGGCTACACCTTC
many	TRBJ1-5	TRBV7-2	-	CASSQVGLSQPQHF	TGTGCCAGCAGCCAAGTTGGATTGTCTCAGCCCCAGCATTTT
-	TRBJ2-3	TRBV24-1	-	CATSDLGEDTQYF	TGTGCCACCAGTGATTTGGGGGAGGATACGCAGTATTTT
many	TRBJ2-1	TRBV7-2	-	CASSFQVNVEQFF	TGTGCCAGCAGCTTTCAAGTCAATGTGGAGCAGTTCTTC
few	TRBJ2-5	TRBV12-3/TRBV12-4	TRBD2	CASSSRGGIGETQYF	TGTGCCAGCAGTTCCCGCGGGGGGATCGGGGAGACCCAGTACTTC
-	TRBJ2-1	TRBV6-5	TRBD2	CATKRGAYNEQSF	TGTGCCACCAAGCGGGGGGCCTACAATGAGCAGTCCTTC
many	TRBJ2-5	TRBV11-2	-	CASSSLGETTQYF	TGTGCCAGCAGCTCCCTCGGGGAAACGACCCAGTACTTC
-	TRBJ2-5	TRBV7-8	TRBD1	CASSYRDRGETQCF	TGTGCCAGCAGCTACCGGGACAGGGGGGAGACCCAGTGCTTC
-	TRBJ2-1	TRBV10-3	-	CAMPTRAPYNEQFF	TGTGCCATGCCCACTAGGGCCCCATACAATGAGCAGTTCTTC
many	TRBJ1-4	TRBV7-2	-	CASSLEGLANEKLFF	TGTGCCAGCAGCTTAGAAGGGTTGGCTAATGAAAAACTGTTTTTT
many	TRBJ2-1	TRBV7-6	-	CASSLRGGPPYNEQFF	TGTGCCAGCAGCTTAAGGGGCGGACCTCCCTACAATGAGCAGTTCTTC
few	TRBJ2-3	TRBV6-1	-	CASLRDNTDTQYF	TGTGCCAGCCTCCGGGACAACACAGATACGCAGTATTTT
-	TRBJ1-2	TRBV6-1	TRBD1	CASSAQTGINYGYTF	TGTGCCAGCAGTGCCCAGACAGGGATCAACTATGGCTACACCTTC
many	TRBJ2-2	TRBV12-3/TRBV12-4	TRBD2	CASKRDWAGELFF	TGTGCCAGCAAGCGGGATTGGGCCGGGGAGCTGTTTTTT
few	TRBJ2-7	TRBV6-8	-	CASSQGGYYEQYF	TGTGCCAGCAGTCAGGGGGGTTACTACGAGCAGTACTTC
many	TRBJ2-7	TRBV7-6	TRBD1	CASSSYRGYEQYF	TGTGCCAGCAGCTCGTACAGGGGGTACGAGCAGTACTTC
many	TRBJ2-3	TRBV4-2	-	CASSQEYGLGGADTQYF	TGTGCCAGCAGCCAAGAGTACGGGCTTGGAGGGGCAGATACGCAGTATTTT